Shown below are 25 T cell receptor beta chains from a single sample sequenced in a study of PD-L1 blockade in urothelial cancer. This sample's time point: pretreatment peripheral blood. Here immunoSEQ multiplex PCR was the method, and the copy in TCRdb shows in-frame clones only, minus some. The sample contains about 63,000 clones, about four fifths of which appear only once. Sample: PBMCs, taken around atezolizumab (anti-PD-L1) treatment. Receptors were obtained from a man aged 65-85 years with urothelial cancer.

The genes are TRBV7-9 and TRBJ1-4; D uncertain. Germline V lookup: CDR1 SEHNR, CDR2 FQNEAQ (reference sequence). The CDR3 length is 12 residues. The V end was cut by 6 bases, the J end by 8 bases, with 10 bases between. CDR3 in amino acids: CASRSGMEKLFF. DNA for the CDR3: TGTGCCAGCAGATCGGGGATGGAAAAACTGTTTTTT.

This clone occurred a few times. This CDR3 reads CASSLGSGAETQYF. CDR3 sequence (DNA): TGTGCCAGCAGCTTGGGATCAGGGGCGGAGACCCAGTACTTC. The genes are TRBV5-4 and TRBJ2-5; maybe TRBD1 (6 bases). This CDR3 is 14 amino acids long. Germline CDR1 is SGHNT and CDR2 is YYREEE (reference sequence). The V gene lost 0 bases and the J gene lost 5 bases, with 11 bases spanning the gap.

The chain has TRBV4-3 and TRBJ2-3, with TRBD2 matching 7 bases. V shed 4 bases, J shed 1 base, and the junction held 8 bases outside the gene matches. CDR1 is LGHNA and CDR2 is YSLEER in the germline V gene. This CDR3 region has 16 residues. The CDR3, as DNA: TGCGCCAGCAGCCGGGACTACGGCGACGGCACAGATACGCAGTATTTT. Protein: CASSRDYGDGTDTQYF.

The chain uses TRBV15 and TRBJ2-7; 7 bases map to TRBD1. V shed 3 bases, J shed 2 bases, and the junction held 7 bases outside the gene matches. This CDR3 is built from 15 residues. Per the germline V gene, CDR1 is LNHNV and CDR2 is YYDKDF (reference sequence). CDR3: CATSRVWTGPYEQYF. The CDR3 region has the DNA TGTGCCACCAGCAGGGTCTGGACAGGTCCCTACGAGCAGTACTTC. The whole variable domain, filled in from reference TRBV15 and TRBJ2-7, reads DAMVIQNPRYQVTQFGKPVTLSCSQTLNHNVMYWYQQKSSQAPKLLFHYYDKDFNNEADTPDNFQSRRPNTSFCFLDIRSPGLGDTAMYLCATSRVWTGPYEQYFGPGTRLTVT.

The J gene is TRBJ1-1, the V gene TRBV5-1; perhaps TRBD1 as D (6 bases). The CDR3 extends over 14 amino acids. CDR1 is SGHRS, CDR2 YFSETQ, per germline. V was clipped by 3 bases and J by 4 bases, with 13 bases between them. The CDR3 coding sequence is TGCGCCAGCAGCTACCAGGGGTTAGGCACTGAAGCTTTCTTT. Encoded protein: CASSYQGLGTEAFF.

This clone appeared a few times. The V gene is TRBV6-1, the J gene TRBJ1-5; D is undetermined. The CDR3 extends over 14 amino acids. With 3 bases removed from V and 0 bases from J, the gap between germline ends came to 6 bases. Germline values: CDR1 MNHNS, CDR2 SASEGT. CDR3 amino acids: CASSEADSNQPQHF. The CDR3 bases are TGTGCCAGCAGTGAGGCGGATAGCAATCAGCCCCAGCATTTT.

This chain uses TRBV6-5 with TRBJ2-7, with 10 positions matching TRBD1. CDR3 length: 15 residues. V dropped 11 bases and J dropped 1; count of bases not matched to a gene: 11. CDR1 is MNHEY and CDR2 is SVGAGI in the germline V gene. The CDR3 sequence is CAARSGQGGSYEQYF. CDR3 sequence (DNA): TGTGCCGCCAGATCCGGACAGGGGGGTTCCTACGAGCAGTACTTC.

The chain links TRBV9 to TRBJ2-5, with 8 bases fitting TRBD2. CDR3 length: 14 amino acids. Germline CDR1 reads SGDLS; CDR2 reads YYNGEE. J was trimmed by 2 bases and V by 2 bases; bases with no gene match: 2. CDR3 bases: TGTGCCAGCAGCGTCGGGACTAGGCAAGAGACCCAGTACTTC. Its translation is CASSVGTRQETQYF.

The chain couples TRBV9 to TRBJ1-2; 9 nucleotides match TRBD1. The CDR3 sequence is 17 residues long. Trimming removed 5 bases from V and 1 base from J; junction bases left unmatched: 12. Germline-derived CDR1 and CDR2 are SGDLS and YYNGEE. CDR3 nucleotides: TGTGCCAGCAGGAGGCGGACAGGGGCTAATATTAACTATGGCTACACCTTC. Its protein product is CASRRRTGANINYGYTF. The full variable domain, in which reference TRBV9 and TRBJ1-2 provide the parts outside the CDR3, is DSGVTQTPKHLITATGQRVTLRCSPRSGDLSVYWYQQSLDQGLQFLIQYYNGEERAKGNILERFSAQQFPDLHSELNLSSLELGDSALYFCASRRRTGANINYGYTFGSGTRLTVV.

This clone was detected once. The chain combines TRBV11-3 with TRBJ1-1; possible D gene TRBD1, 6 bases. Germline V CDR1 and CDR2: SGHNT, YENEEA. The CDR3 spans 13 residues. V lost 3 bases, J lost 4 bases, and 9 bases lay in between. The CDR3 DNA reads as TGTGCCAGCAGCTTGGGCAGGGGCACTGAAGCTTTCTTT. It encodes CASSLGRGTEAFF.

With regard to this clone: The sample has other DNA sequences that encode this CDR3 too. This chain joins TRBV4-1 and TRBJ2-7; weak D call: TRBD2 (5 bases). The length of the CDR3 is 15 residues. V dropped 1 base and J dropped 4 bases, with 14 bases sitting between them. CDR1 and CDR2 (germline): MGHRA, YSYEKL. The CDR3 sequence is CASSQGRGAFYEQYF. The CDR3 DNA is TGCGCCAGCAGCCAAGGACGGGGAGCCTTTTACGAGCAGTACTTC.

The chain recombines TRBV10-2 with TRBJ1-1; 10 positions match TRBD1. Germline trimming cut 7 bases from V and 1 base from J; bases unmatched to any gene: 15. Germline CDR1 reads WSHSY; CDR2 reads SAAADI. This CDR3 is 18 amino acids long. For the CDR3, the DNA is TGCGCCAGCACCTATTTGAGGACAGGGGGTAATTCGAACACTGAAGCTTTCTTT. Residues: CASTYLRTGGNSNTEAFF.

A single count supports this clone. This chain links TRBV7-9 with TRBJ1-4; weak D call: TRBD1 (6 bases). Germline-derived CDR1 and CDR2 are SEHNR and FQNEAQ (reference sequence). Trimming took off 6 bases at V and 7 bases at J, with 18 bases between the two ends. CDR3 length equals 15 residues. The CDR3 sequence: CASSLVGGRGEKLFF. The CDR3 nucleotides read TGTGCCAGCAGTTTGGTAGGGGGAAGAGGTGAAAAACTGTTTTTT.

This chain uses TRBV5-1 with TRBJ1-1; TRBD1 agrees at 10 bases. The CDR3 contains 16 residues. The ends lost 2 bases at V and 1 base at J; junction bases unmatched: 5. Germline lookup yields CDR1 SGHRS and CDR2 YFSETQ. The CDR3, as DNA: TGCGCCAGCAGCTTTTCGGGACAGGGGCGGAACACTGAAGCTTTCTTT. Protein product: CASSFSGQGRNTEAFF.

The chain joins TRBV5-6 to TRBJ2-7, with D hard to call. The length of the CDR3 is 13 residues. Germline V CDR1 and CDR2: SGHDT, YYEEEE. Trimming left V 2 bases short and J 7 bases short, with 13 bases between. The CDR3 bases are TGTGCCAGCAGCTTAAGTGCAGACGGGGAGCAGTACTTC. Protein product: CASSLSADGEQYF.

This clone has only one observation. V usage is TRBV7-3 and J usage is TRBJ2-3; 8 bases are shared with TRBD2. Germline CDR1 is SGHTA and CDR2 is FQGTGA. V was clipped by 2 bases and J by 5 bases; unmatched bases: 9. The CDR3 runs to 16 residues. For the CDR3, the DNA is TGTGCCAGCAGCTTACGAGCGGGAGATCGGGGAGATACGCAGTATTTT. It encodes CASSLRAGDRGDTQYF.

The chain joins TRBV5-1 to TRBJ1-5; D is uncertain. V was trimmed by 2 bases and J by 3 bases, leaving 6 bases between them. Germline-derived CDR1 and CDR2 are SGHRS and YFSETQ. This CDR3 spans 13 amino acids. This chain's CDR3 is CASSLDYNQPQHF. The CDR3 bases are TGCGCCAGCAGCTTAGACTACAATCAGCCCCAGCATTTT.

This clone was counted a single time. V usage is TRBV6-1 and J usage is TRBJ2-2, with 8 bases identical to TRBD1. CDR3 length: 16 amino acids. The V gene end was trimmed by 3 bases and the J gene end by 1 base; junction bases not matched to a gene: 4. Germline V gives CDR1 MNHNS, CDR2 SASEGT. This chain's CDR3 is CASSDGQGLNTGELFF. The CDR3 DNA reads as TGTGCCAGCAGTGACGGACAGGGACTGAACACCGGGGAGCTGTTTTTT.

V and J are TRBV5-4 and TRBJ1-2, with D unresolved. The V end lost 3 bases, the J end lost 5 bases, and 5 bases lay between the germline ends. This CDR3 spans 11 amino acids. Germline loops: CDR1 SGHNT, CDR2 YYREEE (reference sequence). CDR3 DNA: TGTGCCAGCAGCTCCAGTTATGGCTACACCTTC. It encodes CASSSSYGYTF. Based on the CDR3 plus reference TRBV5-4 and TRBJ1-2, the full variable domain is ETGVTQSPTHLIKTRGQQVTLRCSSQSGHNTVSWYQQALGQGPQFIFQYYREEENGRGNFPPRFSGLQFPNYSSELNVNALELDDSALYLCASSSSYGYTFGSGTRLTVV.

CDR3 region: CASIDRGRAEKLFF. CDR3 nucleotide sequence: TGTGCCAGTATTGACAGGGGGCGAGCGGAAAAACTGTTTTTT. V is TRBV19 and J is TRBJ1-4; 10 bases are a match to TRBD1. The germline CDR1 and CDR2 sequences are LNHDA and SQIVND (reference sequence). The CDR3 extends over 14 amino acids. V lost 7 bases, J lost 8 bases, and 7 bases stayed unmatched.

This clone showed up just a few times. The rearrangement joins TRBV4-2 to TRBJ1-1; no firm D call. Germline CDR1 LGHNA, CDR2 YNFKEQ. CDR3 length equals 14 residues. V lost 1 base to trimming and J lost 1 base, with 7 bases between them. CDR3 coding DNA: TGTGCCAGCAGCCAAGTGGCCCCGAACACTGAAGCTTTCTTT. Protein: CASSQVAPNTEAFF.

This clone was counted between two and nine times. The V call is TRBV29-1, the J call TRBJ2-1, with a weak D call TRBD2 (6 bases). Trimming removed 0 bases from V and 3 bases from J, with 12 bases in between. The CDR3 loop spans 15 amino acids. Looked up from germline, CDR1 is SQVTM and CDR2 is ANQGSEA. CDR3 sequence reads: CSVEDLGGLYNEQFF. CDR3 nucleotides: TGCAGCGTTGAAGATCTGGGGGGACTCTACAATGAGCAGTTCTTC.

The V and J genes are TRBV9 and TRBJ1-6; D possibly corresponds to TRBD1 (6 bases). In germline, CDR1 is SGDLS, CDR2 YYNGEE. The CDR3 has 15 amino acids. The V end lost 1 base, the J end lost 7 bases, and 12 bases lay between the germline ends. CDR3 nucleotides: TGTGCCAGCAGCGTAACGGACAGCGAAAATTCACCCCTCCACTTT. Translated, it gives CASSVTDSENSPLHF.

The CDR3 nucleotides are TGTGCCAGCAGCTTGGACAGACGGTCATCCTCGCAGTATTTT. The encoded protein is CASSLDRRSSSQYF. The chain joins TRBV11-3 to TRBJ2-3; tentative D call: TRBD1 (6 bases). Trimming took 3 bases from V and 10 from J, leaving 17 bases between them. The CDR3 runs to 14 residues. CDR1 and CDR2 from the germline V gene are SGHNT and YENEEA.

The chain joins TRBV19 to TRBJ2-5; 8 bases fit TRBD2. Germline CDR1 LNHDA, CDR2 SQIVND (reference sequence). V was clipped by 5 bases and J by 5 bases; unmatched bases: 7. The CDR3 totals 14 residues. CDR3 protein: CASSPLTSEETQYF. CDR3 DNA sequence: TGTGCCAGTAGTCCCCTGACTAGCGAGGAGACCCAGTACTTC.